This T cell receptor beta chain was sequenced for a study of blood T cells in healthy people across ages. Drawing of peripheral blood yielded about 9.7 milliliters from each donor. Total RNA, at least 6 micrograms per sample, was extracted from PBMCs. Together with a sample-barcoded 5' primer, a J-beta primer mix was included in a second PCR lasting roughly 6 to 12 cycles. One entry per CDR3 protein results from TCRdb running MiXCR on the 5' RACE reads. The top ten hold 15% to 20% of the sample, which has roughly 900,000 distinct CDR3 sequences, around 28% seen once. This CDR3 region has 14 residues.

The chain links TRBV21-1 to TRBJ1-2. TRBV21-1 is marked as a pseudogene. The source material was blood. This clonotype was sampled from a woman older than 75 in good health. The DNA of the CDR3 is TGTGCCAGCAGCAAAGAGGCGGGGAACTATGGCTACACCTTC. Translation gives CASSKEAGNYGYTF.